A selection of T cell receptor beta chains follows, all from one sample in a study of tumor and adjacent non-tumor tissue in lung cancer. TCRdb re-called the multiplex PCR reads with MiXCR, one entry per CDR3 protein. Among around 50,000 distinct CDR3 sequences listed, 60% to 65% were seen once. The sequencing input was distant non-tumor lung tissue. All receptors come from a woman in her 70s with non-small cell lung cancer. Each CDR3 is given with its conserved first and last residue. A D gene is named only where the DNA matches it firmly. A row's size may be missing; if present it is once, few, many or a size class.

>TRBV4-2|.|TRBJ1-1|.
TGTGCCAGCAGCCAAGATCCGGCGGACGTGGCGGACACTGGAGCTTTCTTT
CASSQDPADVADTGAFF
>TRBV5-4|many|TRBJ2-1|TRBD2
TGTGCCAGCAGCTTGGGGGGCGGGAGCTATGAGCAGTTCTTC
CASSLGGGSYEQFF
>TRBV6-5|.|TRBJ2-5|.
TGTACCAGTAGTCTTTCTAGCGCCCCGGGGGAGACCCAGTACTTC
CTSSLSSAPGETQYF
>TRBV25-1|.|TRBJ2-5|.
TGTGCCAGTAGTTCCACTGACGGTGCAGTCGGGGAGATCCAGTACTTC
CASSSTDGAVGEIQYF
>TRBV28|many|TRBJ1-1|TRBD1
TGTGCCAGTACCTCAGGGGGGGCGTTTTTGACTTTCTTT
CASTSGGAFLTFF
>TRBV4-1|many|TRBJ2-1|.
TGCGCCAGCAGCCAAGAGGGCGGTACATACAATGAGCAGTTCTTC
CASSQEGGTYNEQFF
>TRBV4-1|.|TRBJ1-2|.
TGCGCCAGCAGCCAACCGGGACGGATGAGCTATGACTACACATTC
CASSQPGRMSYDYTF
>TRBV28|.|TRBJ1-5|.
TGTGCCAGCAGTCCACTCTCCGGGAACAATCAGCCCCAGCATTTT
CASSPLSGNNQPQHF
>TRBV11-2|few|TRBJ1-3|.
TGTTCCAACAGCTTAGATCTTGGAGGTTCTGGAAACACCATATATTTT
CSNSLDLGGSGNTIYF
>TRBV4-2|.|TRBJ2-7|.
TGTGCCAGCAGCCGCCAGTGGGATTCCTACGAGCAATACTTC
CASSRQWDSYEQYF
>TRBV30|.|TRBJ2-1|TRBD2
TGTGCCTGGAGTGGGGAGGGAAGCTACAATGAGCAGTTCTTC
CAWSGEGSYNEQFF
>TRBV2|.|TRBJ2-7|.
TGTGTCAGCAGTAGGGACTTTTCGACCTACGAGCAGTATTTC
CVSSRDFSTYEQYF
>TRBV11-1|once|TRBJ2-1|TRBD2
TGTGCCAGCAGCTTATCCTTAGCGGGGCACGTCGAGCAGTTCTTC
CASSLSLAGHVEQFF
>TRBV6-1|.|TRBJ2-1|.
TGTGCCAGCCCTCCCTCCAGGGATGTAAGTGAGCAGTTCTTC
CASPPSRDVSEQFF
>TRBV29-1|.|TRBJ2-7|.
TGCAGTGCTGAAGTCCCATCCTCCTACGAGCAGTACTTC
CSAEVPSSYEQYF